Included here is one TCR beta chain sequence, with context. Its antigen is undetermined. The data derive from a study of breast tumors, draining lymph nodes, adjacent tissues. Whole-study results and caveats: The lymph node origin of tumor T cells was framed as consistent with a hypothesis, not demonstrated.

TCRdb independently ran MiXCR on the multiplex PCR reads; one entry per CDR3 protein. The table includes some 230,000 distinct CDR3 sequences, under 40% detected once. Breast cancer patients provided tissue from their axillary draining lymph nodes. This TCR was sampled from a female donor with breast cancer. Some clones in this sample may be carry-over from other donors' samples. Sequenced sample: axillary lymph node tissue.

This CDR3 reads CASSFTSGGARTGELFF. The CDR3 region has the DNA TGTGCCAGCAGCTTCACTAGCGGGGGGGCGCGCACCGGGGAGCTGTTTTTT. The chain uses TRBV7-3 and TRBJ2-2, with 13 bases that match TRBD2. CDR3 length: 17 residues. Trimming cost V 3 bases and J 4 bases; bases outside gene matches: 5. Germline values: CDR1 SGHTA, CDR2 FQGTGA.